Listed below are T cell receptor beta chains from one sample, sequenced in a study of neurological immune-mediated disorders. TCRdb called the 5' RACE reads again in MiXCR, with one record for every CDR3 protein. The sample lists roughly 62,000 distinct CDR3 sequences, around 5% occurring once. The sequencing sample was made of PBMCs. Every receptor here comes from a woman aged 45-65 years with multiple sclerosis. CDR3s include the opening cysteine and the closing phenylalanine or tryptophan. D genes are given only for firm matches. Rows may omit the clone size; those that give it use once, few, many or a size class.

D gene | J gene | clone size | V gene | CDR3 protein | CDR3 DNA
TRBD1 | TRBJ2-1 | many | TRBV4-3 | CASSPRDRGLNEQFF | TGCGCCAGCAGCCCCCGGGACAGGGGGCTAAATGAGCAGTTCTTC
- | TRBJ1-6 | many | TRBV5-5 | CASSQVEITPLHF | TGTGCCAGCAGCCAGGTTGAGATAACACCCCTCCACTTT
- | TRBJ2-7 | many | TRBV3-1 | CASSRGMYEQYF | TGTGCCAGCAGCCGCGGAATGTACGAGCAGTACTTC
- | TRBJ2-6 | many | TRBV7-8 | CASSSKTLQIGYNVLTF | TGTGCCAGCAGCTCCAAGACACTTCAAATCGGGTACAACGTCCTGACTTTC
TRBD1 | TRBJ1-1 | many | TRBV6-6 | CASTRQGTEAFF | TGTGCCAGCACCAGACAGGGGACTGAAGCTTTCTTT
TRBD1 | TRBJ2-7 | many | TRBV28 | CASKTGTGTVFF | TGTGCCAGCAAAACGGGGACCGGGACAGTGTTTTTC
- | TRBJ1-5 | many | TRBV29-1 | CSVERALNQPQHF | TGCAGCGTTGAACGGGCCTTAAATCAGCCCCAGCATTTT
- | TRBJ2-3 | - | TRBV7-2 | CASSRDVTDTQYF | TGTGCCAGCAGCCGGGACGTCACAGATACGCAGTATTTT
TRBD1 | TRBJ1-1 | few | TRBV13 | CASRLGTAEAFF | TGTGCCAGCAGACTGGGGACAGCTGAAGCTTTCTTT
- | TRBJ2-7 | many | TRBV6-1 | CASYPDGIYEQYF | TGTGCCAGCTACCCGGACGGGATCTACGAGCAGTACTTC
- | TRBJ1-2 | many | TRBV29-1 | CSVGASANYGYTF | TGCAGCGTTGGCGCATCAGCGAACTATGGCTACACCTTC
TRBD1 | TRBJ2-7 | - | TRBV7-9 | CASSLRTGLTYEQYF | TGTGCCAGCAGCTTGAGGACAGGCCTTACCTACGAGCAGTACTTC
- | TRBJ1-5 | many | TRBV20-1 | CSAIEQGYSNQPQHF | TGCAGTGCTATCGAACAGGGATATAGCAATCAGCCCCAGCATTTT
- | TRBJ2-5 | many | TRBV12-3/TRBV12-4 | CASSSDTYQETQYF | TGTGCCAGCAGCTCGGACACGTACCAAGAGACCCAGTACTTC
- | TRBJ1-2 | many | TRBV4-3 | CASSQDFTDSVVNYGYTF | TGCGCCAGCAGCCAAGATTTTACGGATAGCGTAGTTAACTATGGCTACACCTTC
- | TRBJ1-2 | - | TRBV3-1 | CASSLTEEGYTF | TGTGCCAGCAGTCTGACAGAGGAAGGCTACACCTTC
- | TRBJ2-3 | many | TRBV5-1 | CASSLEGLDTQYF | TGCGCCAGCAGCTTGGAGGGGTTGGATACGCAGTATTTT
TRBD2 | TRBJ2-7 | few | TRBV12-3/TRBV12-4 | CASSLKGLVKEQYF | TGTGCCAGCAGTTTAAAGGGACTAGTCAAAGAGCAGTACTTC
- | TRBJ2-6 | many | TRBV12-3/TRBV12-4 | CASSSTGSANVLTF | TGTGCCAGCAGCTCGACGGGATCCGCCAACGTCCTGACTTTC
- | TRBJ2-2 | many | TRBV6-5 | CASSYRANTGELFF | TGTGCCAGCAGTTACAGAGCGAACACCGGGGAGCTGTTTTTT
- | TRBJ2-7 | many | TRBV10-3 | CAIAGRGKEQYF | TGTGCCATCGCGGGACGTGGTAAGGAGCAGTACTTC
- | TRBJ1-6 | many | TRBV7-2 | CASRDPGTANSPLHF | TGTGCCAGCAGGGATCCCGGGACTGCGAATTCACCCCTCCACTTT
- | TRBJ2-5 | many | TRBV29-1 | CSARVVQETQYF | TGCAGCGCCAGGGTGGTACAAGAGACCCAGTACTTC
- | TRBJ2-2 | few | TRBV3-1 | CASSQEYSAAGELFF | TGTGCCAGCAGCCAAGAGTATTCCGCCGCCGGGGAGCTGTTTTTT
- | TRBJ2-3 | many | TRBV20-1 | CSVHPYGSTLDTQYF | TGCAGTGTTCACCCGTACGGGTCCACGTTAGATACGCAGTATTTT
- | TRBJ1-4 | many | TRBV12-3/TRBV12-4 | CASTRGGDRGKKLFF | TGTGCCAGCACCAGAGGAGGGGACCGAGGAAAAAAACTGTTTTTT
- | TRBJ1-1 | many | TRBV5-8 | CASKDSKDTEAFF | TGTGCCAGCAAGGACAGCAAAGACACTGAAGCTTTCTTT
TRBD2 | TRBJ2-1 | many | TRBV5-1 | CASSLAGAENEQFF | TGCGCCAGCAGCTTAGCGGGGGCCGAAAATGAGCAGTTCTTC
- | TRBJ2-3 | many | TRBV5-1 | CASSLGGWSTDTQYF | TGCGCCAGCAGCTTGGGGGGGTGGAGCACAGATACGCAGTATTTT
- | TRBJ2-5 | few | TRBV11-2 | CASSPSRVGETQYF | TGTGCCAGCAGCCCCTCGAGGGTGGGAGAGACCCAGTACTTC
- | TRBJ2-2 | - | TRBV7-2 | CASILKNTGELFF | TGTGCCAGCATCCTAAAGAACACCGGGGAGCTGTTTTTT
- | TRBJ1-5 | many | TRBV20-1 | CSVPAVYSNQPQHF | TGCAGTGTTCCGGCTGTATATAGCAATCAGCCCCAGCATTTT
- | TRBJ2-5 | many | TRBV12-3/TRBV12-4 | CASSTSLAETQYF | TGTGCCAGCAGTACATCCCTCGCAGAGACCCAGTACTTC
- | TRBJ2-7 | many | TRBV6-2/TRBV6-3 | CASRERYSYEQYF | TGTGCCAGCCGCGAAAGGTATTCCTACGAGCAGTACTTC
TRBD1 | TRBJ2-2 | many | TRBV4-1 | CASSQTHGTGNSGELFF | TGCGCCAGCAGCCAGACGCATGGGACAGGGAACTCCGGGGAGCTGTTTTTT
- | TRBJ2-5 | few | TRBV29-1 | CSVTETEETQYF | TGCAGCGTTACAGAAACGGAAGAGACCCAGTACTTC
TRBD1 | TRBJ2-3 | - | TRBV9 | CASSGDRNTDTQYF | TGTGCCAGCAGTGGGGACAGAAATACAGATACGCAGTATTTT
TRBD1 | TRBJ2-5 | - | TRBV2 | CARAGQGETQYF | TGTGCCAGGGCGGGACAGGGAGAGACCCAGTACTTC
- | TRBJ2-2 | many | TRBV12-3/TRBV12-4 | CASSLSIVPYTGELFF | TGTGCCAGCAGTTTATCCATCGTGCCCTACACCGGGGAGCTGTTTTTT
- | TRBJ1-2 | many | TRBV28 | CASSSGGGADYGYTF | TGTGCCAGCAGTTCCGGGGGGGGCGCTGACTATGGCTACACCTTC
- | TRBJ1-1 | many | TRBV5-1 | CASSRDGNTEAFF | TGCGCCAGCAGCCGGGACGGAAACACTGAAGCTTTCTTT
- | TRBJ2-2 | - | TRBV12-3/TRBV12-4 | CASSLANPPGELFF | TGTGCCAGCAGTTTAGCCAATCCTCCCGGGGAGCTGTTTTTT
- | TRBJ2-3 | many | TRBV20-1 | CSAFPSDTQYF | TGCAGTGCTTTCCCATCAGATACGCAGTATTTT
- | TRBJ2-3 | many | TRBV5-1 | CASSLVQGIDTQYF | TGCGCCAGCAGCTTGGTTCAGGGGATAGATACGCAGTATTTT
- | TRBJ2-3 | many | TRBV5-6 | CASRDTDTQYF | TGTGCCAGCAGAGACACAGATACGCAGTATTTT
TRBD1 | TRBJ2-6 | many | TRBV14 | CASSYGQGRAGANVLTF | TGTGCCAGCAGCTACGGACAGGGGAGAGCTGGGGCCAACGTCCTGACTTTC
- | TRBJ2-7 | many | TRBV12-3/TRBV12-4 | CASSITPLGEQYF | TGTGCCAGCAGTATAACTCCCCTCGGCGAGCAGTACTTC
- | TRBJ2-2 | many | TRBV5-5 | CASSPQVVSAGELFF | TGTGCCAGCAGCCCACAGGTGGTGAGCGCCGGGGAGCTGTTTTTT
- | TRBJ2-5 | many | TRBV20-1 | CSARDNSAARRKYF | TGCAGTGCTAGAGATAATTCGGCAGCCCGGCGAAAATACTTC
- | TRBJ2-2 | many | TRBV10-1 | CASSVVLVWPGELFF | TGCGCCAGCAGTGTCGTCCTAGTGTGGCCCGGGGAGCTGTTTTTT
TRBD1 | TRBJ2-3 | many | TRBV5-1 | CASSIRGIADTQYF | TGCGCCAGCAGCATCAGGGGGATCGCAGATACGCAGTATTTT
- | TRBJ2-5 | many | TRBV20-1 | CSARTVLKTQYF | TGCAGTGCCCGGACAGTCTTGAAGACCCAGTACTTC
- | TRBJ2-1 | many | TRBV7-9 | CASSSSTDSNNEQFF | TGTGCCAGCAGTTCCAGTACGGACTCCAACAATGAGCAGTTCTTC
TRBD1 | TRBJ2-1 | many | TRBV5-5 | CASSLNPQGNHEQFF | TGTGCCAGCAGCTTGAACCCACAGGGGAACCATGAGCAGTTCTTC
- | TRBJ2-6 | - | TRBV28 | CASSSGTGVSGANVLTF | TGTGCCAGCAGTTCCGGGACTGGAGTCTCTGGGGCCAACGTCCTGACTTTC